The rows below give T cell receptor beta chains drawn from one sample of a study of blood T cells in healthy people across ages. Each CDR3 protein gets one entry after TCRdb re-called the 5' RACE reads with MiXCR. The sample has fewer than 1,000,000 distinct CDR3 sequences; around 45% are singletons. What was sequenced was blood. The receptors originated from a man aged 60 to 69 in good health. CDR3s include the opening cysteine and the closing phenylalanine or tryptophan. Fields, in order: CDR3 length, clone size, V gene, J gene, D gene, CDR3 DNA, CDR3 protein. A D gene is named only where the DNA matches it firmly. Size values are once, few and many counts, or a class for expanded clones, and some rows have none.

CDR3 length: 14; clone size: many; V gene: TRBV29-1; J gene: TRBJ2-6; D gene: .; CDR3 DNA: TGCAGCGTTGAGGATGACTCAGGGGCCAACGTCCTGACTTTC; CDR3 protein: CSVEDDSGANVLTF
CDR3 length: 15; clone size: .; V gene: TRBV5-1; J gene: TRBJ1-2; D gene: .; CDR3 DNA: TGCGCCAGCAGCTTGGCCGTAGGGGGGGACTATGGCTACACCTTC; CDR3 protein: CASSLAVGGDYGYTF
CDR3 length: 18; clone size: many; V gene: TRBV7-2; J gene: TRBJ2-7; D gene: TRBD1; CDR3 DNA: TGTGCCAGCAGCTTGGCTCCGACTCGACAGGGCGCCTCCTACGAGCAGTACTTC; CDR3 protein: CASSLAPTRQGASYEQYF
CDR3 length: 16; clone size: .; V gene: TRBV12-3/TRBV12-4; J gene: TRBJ1-5; D gene: TRBD1; CDR3 DNA: TGTGCCAGCAGTCTAGAGACAGGGATGGGCAATCAGCCCCAGCATTTT; CDR3 protein: CASSLETGMGNQPQHF
CDR3 length: 13; clone size: .; V gene: TRBV12-3/TRBV12-4; J gene: TRBJ1-1; D gene: .; CDR3 DNA: TGTGCCAGCAGTTTGTGGGTGAACACTGAAGCTTTCTTT; CDR3 protein: CASSLWVNTEAFF
CDR3 length: 14; clone size: few; V gene: TRBV6-1; J gene: TRBJ2-5; D gene: .; CDR3 DNA: TGTGCCAGCAGTGAACCAGGGATTGCGGAGACCCAGTACTTC; CDR3 protein: CASSEPGIAETQYF
CDR3 length: 14; clone size: .; V gene: TRBV27; J gene: TRBJ2-4; D gene: TRBD1; CDR3 DNA: TGTGCCAGCAGTTTTTATCCAACAGGGGAAAAGCAGTACTTC; CDR3 protein: CASSFYPTGEKQYF
CDR3 length: 16; clone size: few; V gene: TRBV5-5; J gene: TRBJ2-1; D gene: .; CDR3 DNA: TGTGCCAGCAGTCATGATCTAGCAAGGAACTACAATGAGCAGTTCTTC; CDR3 protein: CASSHDLARNYNEQFF
CDR3 length: 16; clone size: .; V gene: TRBV6-6; J gene: TRBJ2-1; D gene: .; CDR3 DNA: TGTGCCAGCAGTCCCCCTAGGGGAGAATCCTACGATGAGCAGTTCTTC; CDR3 protein: CASSPPRGESYDEQFF
CDR3 length: 15; clone size: .; V gene: TRBV4-3; J gene: TRBJ1-5; D gene: .; CDR3 DNA: TGCGACAGCAGCCTCGGGTATGGGGGCAATCAGCCCCAGCATTTT; CDR3 protein: CDSSLGYGGNQPQHF
CDR3 length: 15; clone size: .; V gene: TRBV25-1; J gene: TRBJ1-4; D gene: .; CDR3 DNA: TGTGCCAGCAGTGACTGGGGCAGGGAGGGCGAAAAACTGTTTTTT; CDR3 protein: CASSDWGREGEKLFF
CDR3 length: 14; clone size: .; V gene: TRBV20-1; J gene: TRBJ2-1; D gene: .; CDR3 DNA: TGCAGTGCAATCAGGGGTCCTAATCCCAATGAGCAGTTCTTC; CDR3 protein: CSAIRGPNPNEQFF
CDR3 length: 14; clone size: once; V gene: TRBV7-2; J gene: TRBJ1-2; D gene: TRBD1; CDR3 DNA: TGTGCCAGCAGCGCGGACAGGCAGTCCTATGGCTACACCTTC; CDR3 protein: CASSADRQSYGYTF
CDR3 length: 14; clone size: few; V gene: TRBV20-1; J gene: TRBJ2-7; D gene: TRBD1; CDR3 DNA: TGCAGTGCTCAGTGGGACAGGGGGCTCTACGAGCAGTACTTC; CDR3 protein: CSAQWDRGLYEQYF
CDR3 length: 15; clone size: .; V gene: TRBV28; J gene: TRBJ2-1; D gene: .; CDR3 DNA: TGTGCCAGCAGTTTAAGGCTTTCCACGCCCAATGAGCAGTTCTTC; CDR3 protein: CASSLRLSTPNEQFF
CDR3 length: 14; clone size: .; V gene: TRBV29-1; J gene: TRBJ1-6; D gene: .; CDR3 DNA: TGCAGCGTTGGTGGGGGGCATCGAAGTTCACCCCTCCACTTT; CDR3 protein: CSVGGGHRSSPLHF
CDR3 length: 15; clone size: .; V gene: TRBV6-2/TRBV6-3; J gene: TRBJ2-2; D gene: TRBD1; CDR3 DNA: TGTGCCAGCAGCCGTAACAGGGGTGAAGTCGGGGAGCTGTTTTTT; CDR3 protein: CASSRNRGEVGELFF
CDR3 length: 11; clone size: few; V gene: TRBV20-1; J gene: TRBJ2-1; D gene: .; CDR3 DNA: TGCAGTGCCCCGGGGACTTTAGGGCAGTTCTTC; CDR3 protein: CSAPGTLGQFF
CDR3 length: 13; clone size: few; V gene: TRBV28; J gene: TRBJ2-5; D gene: .; CDR3 DNA: TGTGCCAGCAGTCCCCAGGGGGGAGGAGAGCAGTACTTC; CDR3 protein: CASSPQGGGEQYF
CDR3 length: 13; clone size: .; V gene: TRBV3-1; J gene: TRBJ1-1; D gene: .; CDR3 DNA: TGTGCCAGCAGCCAAGATCTCGGCCCCGAAGCTTTCTTT; CDR3 protein: CASSQDLGPEAFF
CDR3 length: 14; clone size: .; V gene: TRBV12-3/TRBV12-4; J gene: TRBJ2-7; D gene: .; CDR3 DNA: TGTGCCGGCAGTTTCGGGGTGGGAAGCTACGAGCAGTACTTC; CDR3 protein: CAGSFGVGSYEQYF
CDR3 length: 14; clone size: few; V gene: TRBV12-3/TRBV12-4; J gene: TRBJ2-1; D gene: .; CDR3 DNA: TGTGCCAGCAGTGTAGGACAGAGATACAATGAGCAGTTCTTC; CDR3 protein: CASSVGQRYNEQFF
CDR3 length: 19; clone size: few; V gene: TRBV11-2; J gene: TRBJ2-1; D gene: TRBD1; CDR3 DNA: TGTGCCAGCAGCTTCGTGGACAGGAGGAAACAATTAACCTACAATGAGCAGTTCTTC; CDR3 protein: CASSFVDRRKQLTYNEQFF
CDR3 length: 17; clone size: many; V gene: TRBV3-1; J gene: TRBJ2-3; D gene: TRBD1; CDR3 DNA: TGTGCCAGCAGCCCGAGGGACAGCTTCTCTAGCACAGATACGCAGTATTTT; CDR3 protein: CASSPRDSFSSTDTQYF
CDR3 length: 14; clone size: .; V gene: TRBV6-2/TRBV6-3; J gene: TRBJ2-7; D gene: .; CDR3 DNA: TGTGCCAGCAGTTACGCATATCCGGACTACGAGCAGTACTTC; CDR3 protein: CASSYAYPDYEQYF
CDR3 length: 12; clone size: once; V gene: TRBV12-3/TRBV12-4; J gene: TRBJ1-2; D gene: .; CDR3 DNA: TGTGCCAGCAGTTTAGGGGATCGTGGCTACACCTTC; CDR3 protein: CASSLGDRGYTF
CDR3 length: 15; clone size: few; V gene: TRBV15; J gene: TRBJ2-7; D gene: .; CDR3 DNA: TGTGCCACCAGCAGAGAGAGGGTGGAATCCTACGAGCAGTACTTC; CDR3 protein: CATSRERVESYEQYF
CDR3 length: 17; clone size: .; V gene: TRBV4-1; J gene: TRBJ2-5; D gene: TRBD2; CDR3 DNA: TGCGCCAGCAGCCAAGAACCGTGGACTAGCAGCCAAGAGACCCAGTACTTC; CDR3 protein: CASSQEPWTSSQETQYF
CDR3 length: 17; clone size: few; V gene: TRBV12-3/TRBV12-4; J gene: TRBJ2-6; D gene: TRBD1; CDR3 DNA: TGTGCCAGCAGTTACAGGGGTACCTACTCTGGGGCCAACGTCCTGACTTTC; CDR3 protein: CASSYRGTYSGANVLTF
CDR3 length: 14; clone size: few; V gene: TRBV6-2/TRBV6-3; J gene: TRBJ2-7; D gene: .; CDR3 DNA: TGTGCCAGCACCAACGGGTTAGTGCAATACGAGCAGTACTTC; CDR3 protein: CASTNGLVQYEQYF
CDR3 length: 16; clone size: .; V gene: TRBV7-9; J gene: TRBJ2-1; D gene: .; CDR3 DNA: TGTGCCAGCAGCTCAGGTTTGGCGGTACCGAACAATGAGCAGTTCTTC; CDR3 protein: CASSSGLAVPNNEQFF
CDR3 length: 18; clone size: .; V gene: TRBV2; J gene: TRBJ2-5; D gene: .; CDR3 DNA: TGTGCCAGCAGTGAATTTACGACAAAAAGGACAGCATGGGAGACCCAGTACTTC; CDR3 protein: CASSEFTTKRTAWETQYF
CDR3 length: 15; clone size: few; V gene: TRBV10-1; J gene: TRBJ2-1; D gene: TRBD2; CDR3 DNA: TGCGCCAGCGGTAGGAGCGGGGGGCTGCGGGGTGAGCAGTTCTTC; CDR3 protein: CASGRSGGLRGEQFF
CDR3 length: 18; clone size: .; V gene: TRBV7-9; J gene: TRBJ2-1; D gene: TRBD2; CDR3 DNA: TGTGCCAGCAGCTTAGGGGACTTGGGAACTAGCGAATACAATGAGCAGTTCTTC; CDR3 protein: CASSLGDLGTSEYNEQFF
CDR3 length: 14; clone size: .; V gene: TRBV20-1; J gene: TRBJ2-7; D gene: TRBD2; CDR3 DNA: TGCAGTGCTAGAGACAGGGAGGGACTCTACGAGCAGTACTTC; CDR3 protein: CSARDREGLYEQYF
CDR3 length: 14; clone size: .; V gene: TRBV9; J gene: TRBJ1-6; D gene: .; CDR3 DNA: TGTGCCAGCAGCCCCCCCGGTACGGCTTCACCCCTCCACTTT; CDR3 protein: CASSPPGTASPLHF
CDR3 length: 14; clone size: .; V gene: TRBV11-2; J gene: TRBJ2-2; D gene: .; CDR3 DNA: TGTGCCAGTTCGATAGCGTTCGCATCCGGGGAGCTGTTTTTT; CDR3 protein: CASSIAFASGELFF
CDR3 length: 15; clone size: .; V gene: TRBV18; J gene: TRBJ1-4; D gene: .; CDR3 DNA: TGTGCCAGCTCACCTACCGTGGCAACTAATGAAAAACTGTTTTTT; CDR3 protein: CASSPTVATNEKLFF
CDR3 length: 19; clone size: .; V gene: TRBV27; J gene: TRBJ2-7; D gene: TRBD1; CDR3 DNA: TGTGCCAGCAGTCCGCCCCGGACAGGGGGCGGTCTAGCGAGAGGTGAGCAGTACTTC; CDR3 protein: CASSPPRTGGGLARGEQYF
CDR3 length: 15; clone size: .; V gene: TRBV7-8; J gene: TRBJ2-1; D gene: TRBD1; CDR3 DNA: TGTGCCAGCAGCTTGGGGACAGGGGGGCCAATGGGGCAGTTCTTC; CDR3 protein: CASSLGTGGPMGQFF
CDR3 length: 15; clone size: .; V gene: TRBV6-5; J gene: TRBJ2-1; D gene: .; CDR3 DNA: TGTGCCAGCAGTCATCTTACAGGGGAGGGCAATGAGCAGTTCTTC; CDR3 protein: CASSHLTGEGNEQFF
CDR3 length: 15; clone size: .; V gene: TRBV11-2; J gene: TRBJ2-7; D gene: .; CDR3 DNA: TGTGCCAGCAGCTCATCCGGGACCCTCTCCTACGAGCAGTACTTC; CDR3 protein: CASSSSGTLSYEQYF
CDR3 length: 16; clone size: .; V gene: TRBV11-2; J gene: TRBJ2-5; D gene: .; CDR3 DNA: TGTGCCAGCAGCCAAGTTGGTGGCTATGCTCAAGAGACCCAGTACTTC; CDR3 protein: CASSQVGGYAQETQYF
CDR3 length: 17; clone size: .; V gene: TRBV4-3; J gene: TRBJ1-2; D gene: .; CDR3 DNA: TGCGCCAGCAGCCAAGATATTGAAACCAGGCTGGGCTATGGCTACACCTTC; CDR3 protein: CASSQDIETRLGYGYTF
CDR3 length: 16; clone size: .; V gene: TRBV12-3/TRBV12-4; J gene: TRBJ1-6; D gene: TRBD1; CDR3 DNA: TGTGCCAGCAGTCCCGGGGACAGGGGTGGTAGTTCACCCCTCCACTTT; CDR3 protein: CASSPGDRGGSSPLHF
CDR3 length: 14; clone size: few; V gene: TRBV4-1; J gene: TRBJ2-7; D gene: TRBD1; CDR3 DNA: TGCGCCAGCAGCCAAGGCCCACAGGGGTACGAGCAGTACTTC; CDR3 protein: CASSQGPQGYEQYF
CDR3 length: 16; clone size: .; V gene: TRBV5-1; J gene: TRBJ1-1; D gene: .; CDR3 DNA: TGCGCCAGCAGCCTATTGGTGGGACACGGGAACACTGAAGCTTTCTTT; CDR3 protein: CASSLLVGHGNTEAFF
CDR3 length: 15; clone size: few; V gene: TRBV12-3/TRBV12-4; J gene: TRBJ2-3; D gene: .; CDR3 DNA: TGTGCCAGCAGTTTAGCGCTAGTATCCACAGATACGCAGTATTTT; CDR3 protein: CASSLALVSTDTQYF
CDR3 length: 14; clone size: .; V gene: TRBV7-9; J gene: TRBJ1-1; D gene: .; CDR3 DNA: TGTGCCAGCAGCTCCTACGTGGGACCGCCTGAAGCTTTCTTT; CDR3 protein: CASSSYVGPPEAFF
CDR3 length: 17; clone size: few; V gene: TRBV14; J gene: TRBJ2-1; D gene: .; CDR3 DNA: TGTGCCAGCAGCCAAGGCTGGGGCCGGACGTCAATAGATGAGCAGTTCTTC; CDR3 protein: CASSQGWGRTSIDEQFF
CDR3 length: 16; clone size: .; V gene: TRBV6-5; J gene: TRBJ1-1; D gene: TRBD1; CDR3 DNA: TGTGCCAGCAGTTACGACAGGGGGCAGGGAAGGGGAAAAGCTTTCTTT; CDR3 protein: CASSYDRGQGRGKAFF
CDR3 length: 12; clone size: many; V gene: TRBV6-6; J gene: TRBJ2-2; D gene: .; CDR3 DNA: TGTGCCAGCAGATACTCGTCAGGGGAGCTGTTTTTT; CDR3 protein: CASRYSSGELFF
CDR3 length: 14; clone size: many; V gene: TRBV12-3/TRBV12-4; J gene: TRBJ1-5; D gene: TRBD1; CDR3 DNA: TGTGCCAGCAGCTACGGACAGGGTGGTCAGCCCCAGCATTTT; CDR3 protein: CASSYGQGGQPQHF
CDR3 length: 14; clone size: .; V gene: TRBV4-1; J gene: TRBJ2-7; D gene: .; CDR3 DNA: TGCGCCAGCAGCCAAGCGGGGGCCTACAATGAGCAGTACTTC; CDR3 protein: CASSQAGAYNEQYF